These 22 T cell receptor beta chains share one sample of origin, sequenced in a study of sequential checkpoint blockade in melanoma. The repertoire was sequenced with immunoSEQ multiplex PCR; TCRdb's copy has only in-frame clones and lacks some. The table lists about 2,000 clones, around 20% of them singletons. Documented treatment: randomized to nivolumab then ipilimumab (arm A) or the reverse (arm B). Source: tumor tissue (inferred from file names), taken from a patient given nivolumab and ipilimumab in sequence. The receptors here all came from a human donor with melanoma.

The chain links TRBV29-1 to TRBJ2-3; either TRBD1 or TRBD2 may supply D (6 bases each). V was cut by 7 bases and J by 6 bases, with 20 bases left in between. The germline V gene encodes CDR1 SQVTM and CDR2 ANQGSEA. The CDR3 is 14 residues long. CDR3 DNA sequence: TGCAGCGCCCGGACAGCCACCCGGGGGGATACGCAGTATTTT. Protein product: CSARTATRGDTQYF.

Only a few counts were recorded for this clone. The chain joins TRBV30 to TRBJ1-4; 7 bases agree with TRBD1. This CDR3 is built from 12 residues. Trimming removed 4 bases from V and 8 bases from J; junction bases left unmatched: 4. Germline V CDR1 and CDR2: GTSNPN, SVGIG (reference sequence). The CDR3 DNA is TGTGCCTGGAACAGGGGTAGCGAAAAACTGTTTTTT. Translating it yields CAWNRGSEKLFF.

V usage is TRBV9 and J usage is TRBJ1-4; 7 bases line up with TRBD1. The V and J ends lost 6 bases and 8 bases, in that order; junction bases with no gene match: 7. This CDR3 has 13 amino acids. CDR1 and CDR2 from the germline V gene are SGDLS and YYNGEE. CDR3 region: CASNLDREEKLFF. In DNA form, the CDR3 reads TGTGCCAGCAATCTTGACAGGGAGGAAAAACTGTTTTTT.

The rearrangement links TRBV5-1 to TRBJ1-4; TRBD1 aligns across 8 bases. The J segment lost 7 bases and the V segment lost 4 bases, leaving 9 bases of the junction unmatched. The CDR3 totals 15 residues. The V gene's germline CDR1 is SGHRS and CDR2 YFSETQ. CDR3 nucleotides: TGCGCCAGCAGCGCACAAGGACAGGGCACTGAAAAACTGTTTTTT. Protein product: CASSAQGQGTEKLFF. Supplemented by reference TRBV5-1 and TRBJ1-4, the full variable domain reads KAGVTQTPRYLIKTRGQQVTLSCSPISGHRSVSWYQQTPGQGLQFLFEYFSETQRNKGNFPGRFSGRQFSNSRSEMNVSTLELGDSALYLCASSAQGQGTEKLFFGSGTQLSVL.

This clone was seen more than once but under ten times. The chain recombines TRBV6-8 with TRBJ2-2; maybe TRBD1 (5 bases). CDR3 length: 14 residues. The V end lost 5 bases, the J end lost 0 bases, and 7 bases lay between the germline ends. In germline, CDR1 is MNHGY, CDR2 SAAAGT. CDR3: CASSRGSNTGELFF. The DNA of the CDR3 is TGTGCCAGCAGTAGGGGATCGAACACCGGGGAGCTGTTTTTT.

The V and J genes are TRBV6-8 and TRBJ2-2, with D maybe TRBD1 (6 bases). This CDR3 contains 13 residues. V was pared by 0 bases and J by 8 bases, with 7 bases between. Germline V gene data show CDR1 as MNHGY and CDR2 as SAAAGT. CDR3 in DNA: TGTGCCAGCAGTTACTCGGACAGAGGGGAGCTGTTTTTT. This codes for CASSYSDRGELFF.

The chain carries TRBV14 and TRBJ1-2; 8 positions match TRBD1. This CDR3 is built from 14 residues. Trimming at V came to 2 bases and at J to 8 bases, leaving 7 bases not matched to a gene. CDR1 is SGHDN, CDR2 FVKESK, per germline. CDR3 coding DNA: TGTGCCAGCAGCCAATTGGACAGGGCGCGCGGCTACACCTTC. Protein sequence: CASSQLDRARGYTF.

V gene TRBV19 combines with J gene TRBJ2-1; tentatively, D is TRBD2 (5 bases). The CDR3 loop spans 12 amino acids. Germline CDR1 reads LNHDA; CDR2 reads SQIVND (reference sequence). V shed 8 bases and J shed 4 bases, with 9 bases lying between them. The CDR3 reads CASLGGYNEQFF. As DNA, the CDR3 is TGTGCCAGTTTGGGCGGGTACAATGAGCAGTTCTTC.

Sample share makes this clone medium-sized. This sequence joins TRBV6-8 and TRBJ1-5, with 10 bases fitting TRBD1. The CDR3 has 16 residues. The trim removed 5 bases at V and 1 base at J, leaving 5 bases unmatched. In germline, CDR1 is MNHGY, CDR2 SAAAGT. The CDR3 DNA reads TGTGCCAGCAGTGAGGGGACAGGGGCCAGCAATCAGCCCCAGCATTTT. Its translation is CASSEGTGASNQPQHF.

CDR3 nucleotides: TGTGCCAGCTCTCTCTTTCCAGGGGGCGGGGATGGCTACACCTTC. Its translation is CASSLFPGGGDGYTF. V and J are TRBV12-5 and TRBJ1-2; 8 bases align to TRBD1. Germline V gene data show CDR1 as LGHNT and CDR2 as FRNRAP. The CDR3 runs 15 residues.

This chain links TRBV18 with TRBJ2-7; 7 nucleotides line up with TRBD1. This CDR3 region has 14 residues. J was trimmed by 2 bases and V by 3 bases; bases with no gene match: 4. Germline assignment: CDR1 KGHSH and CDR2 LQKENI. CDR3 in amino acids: CASSPIGQAYEQYF. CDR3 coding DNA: TGTGCCAGCTCACCGATCGGACAGGCCTACGAGCAGTACTTC.

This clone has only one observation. The CDR3 nucleotides read TGCGCCAGCAGTGAAACCTCTAGCACAGATACGCAGTATTTT. Translation: CASSETSSTDTQYF. The chain combines TRBV10-2 with TRBJ2-3; D unresolved. V lost 3 bases, J lost 0 bases, and 7 bases lay in between. CDR1 is WSHSY and CDR2 is SAAADI in the germline V gene. The CDR3 covers 14 residues.

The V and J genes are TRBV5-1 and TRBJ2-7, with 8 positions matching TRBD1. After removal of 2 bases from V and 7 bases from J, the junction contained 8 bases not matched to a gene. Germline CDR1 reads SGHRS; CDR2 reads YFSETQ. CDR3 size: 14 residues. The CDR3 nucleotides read TGCGCCAGCAGCTTAGAGACAGGGGATGGGGAGCAGTACTTC. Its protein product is CASSLETGDGEQYF.

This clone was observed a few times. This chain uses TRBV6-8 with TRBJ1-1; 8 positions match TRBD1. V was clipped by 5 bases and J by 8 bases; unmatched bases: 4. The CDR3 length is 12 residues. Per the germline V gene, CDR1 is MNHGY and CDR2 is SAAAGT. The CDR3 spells CASSRTGIEAFF. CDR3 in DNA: TGTGCCAGCAGTCGGACAGGGATAGAAGCTTTCTTT.

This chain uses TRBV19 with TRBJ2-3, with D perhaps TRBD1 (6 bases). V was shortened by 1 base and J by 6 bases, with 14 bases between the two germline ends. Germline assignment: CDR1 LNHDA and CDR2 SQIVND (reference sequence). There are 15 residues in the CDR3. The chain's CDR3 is CASSIAGAASDTQYF. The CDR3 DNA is TGTGCCAGTAGTATAGCAGGGGCGGCTTCGGATACGCAGTATTTT.

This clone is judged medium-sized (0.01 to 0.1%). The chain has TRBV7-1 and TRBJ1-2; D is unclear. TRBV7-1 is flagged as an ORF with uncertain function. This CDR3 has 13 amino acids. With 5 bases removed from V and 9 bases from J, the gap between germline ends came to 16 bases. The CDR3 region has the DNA TGTGCCAGCAGCCCCATGGTGGGCCAGAGCTACACCTTC. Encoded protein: CASSPMVGQSYTF.

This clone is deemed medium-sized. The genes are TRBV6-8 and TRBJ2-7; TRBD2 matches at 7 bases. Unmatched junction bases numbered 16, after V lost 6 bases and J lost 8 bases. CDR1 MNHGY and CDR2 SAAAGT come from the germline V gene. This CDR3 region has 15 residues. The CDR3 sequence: CASRGTGTTSSKQYF. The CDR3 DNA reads TGTGCCAGCAGGGGCACCGGGACTACCTCCTCCAAGCAGTACTTC.

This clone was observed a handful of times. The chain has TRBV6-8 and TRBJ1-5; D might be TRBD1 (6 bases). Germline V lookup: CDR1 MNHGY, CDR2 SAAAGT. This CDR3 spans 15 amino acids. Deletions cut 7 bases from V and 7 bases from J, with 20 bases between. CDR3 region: CASNDLQGRGQPQHF. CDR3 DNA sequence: TGTGCCAGCAACGACCTACAGGGTCGCGGGCAGCCCCAGCATTTT.

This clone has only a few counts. CDR3 in amino acids: CASSPGGMNTEAFF. DNA for the CDR3: TGTGCCAGCAGCCCGGGGGGAATGAACACTGAAGCTTTCTTT. The J gene is TRBJ1-1, the V gene TRBV6-8, with a tentative D call TRBD1 (5 bases). CDR1 is MNHGY, CDR2 SAAAGT, per germline. This CDR3 is built from 14 residues. Trimming pared 6 bases from V and 0 bases from J, leaving 11 bases between.

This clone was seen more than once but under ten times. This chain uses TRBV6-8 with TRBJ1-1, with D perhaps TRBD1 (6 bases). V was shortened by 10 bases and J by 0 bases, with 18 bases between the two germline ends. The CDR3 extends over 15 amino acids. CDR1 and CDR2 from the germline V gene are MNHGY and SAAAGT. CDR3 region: CAISDPDRMNTEAFF. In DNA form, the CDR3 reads TGTGCCATCAGCGACCCTGACAGGATGAACACTGAAGCTTTCTTT.

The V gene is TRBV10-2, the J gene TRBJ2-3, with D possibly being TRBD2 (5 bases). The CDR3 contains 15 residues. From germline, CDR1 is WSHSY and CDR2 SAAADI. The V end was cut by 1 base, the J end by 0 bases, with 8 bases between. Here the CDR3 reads CASSEWGASTDTQYF. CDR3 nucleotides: TGCGCCAGCAGTGAGTGGGGAGCTAGCACAGATACGCAGTATTTT.

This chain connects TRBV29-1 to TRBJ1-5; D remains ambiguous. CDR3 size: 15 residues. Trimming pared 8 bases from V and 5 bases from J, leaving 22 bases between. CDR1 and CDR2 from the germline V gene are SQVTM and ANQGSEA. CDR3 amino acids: CSYALRQIKYQPQHF. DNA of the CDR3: TGCAGCTACGCCCTCCGACAAATTAAGTATCAGCCCCAGCATTTT.